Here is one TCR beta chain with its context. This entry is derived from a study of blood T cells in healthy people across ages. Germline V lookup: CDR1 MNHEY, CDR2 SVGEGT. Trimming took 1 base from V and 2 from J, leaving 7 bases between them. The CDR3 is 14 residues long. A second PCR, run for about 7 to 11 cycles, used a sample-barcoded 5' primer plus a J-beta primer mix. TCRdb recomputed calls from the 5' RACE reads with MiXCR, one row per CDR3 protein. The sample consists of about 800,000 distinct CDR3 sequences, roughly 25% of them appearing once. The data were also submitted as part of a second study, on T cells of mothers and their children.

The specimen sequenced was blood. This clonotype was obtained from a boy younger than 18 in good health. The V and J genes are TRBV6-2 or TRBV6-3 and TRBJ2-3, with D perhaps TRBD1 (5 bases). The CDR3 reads CASSYLTDTDTQYF. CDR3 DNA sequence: TGTGCCAGCAGTTACTTGACAGACACAGATACGCAGTATTTT.